This TCR beta chain is drawn from a study of cytomegalovirus exposure and HLA in healthy donors. 60 Vbeta and 13 Jbeta primers were used in PCR. Original processing methods: Per a later analysis, the number of unique TCR beta chains was roughly 80 million, of which 9 million to 12 million were shared. Sequenced by immunoSEQ multiplex PCR; TCRdb stores in-frame clones only, minus some. The D gene and trimming were derived from the DNA, and the V and J assignments and clone size from that table. The sample has more than 200,000 clones, 65% to 90% seen once; the top ten hold just over 1.4%. Study results and limitations: Overall, about 160 TCR beta chains were annotated as cytomegalovirus-associated. Presence/absence analyses assumed roughly uniform sequencing depth across donors.

CDR1 and CDR2 (germline): KGHSH, LQKENI. There are 13 residues in the CDR3. J gave up 6 bases and V 4 bases, and 4 bases lay outside the gene matches. There are a few counts of this clone. Antigen: not known. This sequence joins TRBV18 and TRBJ1-1; 8 bases line up with TRBD1. This TCR was sampled from a girl between 10 and 17 years old in good health and CMV-seronegative. Sample: PBMCs. The CDR3 sequence: CASSLQGVAEAFF. CDR3 DNA: TGTGCCAGCTCACTACAGGGGGTGGCTGAAGCTTTCTTT.